The 8 T cell receptor beta chains presented below share a single source sample, sequenced in a study of STAT5B mutations in CD4+ large granular lymphocyte leukemia. Measured with immunoSEQ multiplex PCR; TCRdb has only the in-frame clones, and not every one. This table has about 30,000 clones, 65% to 80% appearing once. Specimen: CD4+ T cells from blood buffy coats. Receptors originate from a human donor in good health.

This chain uses TRBV7-3 with TRBJ2-2, with TRBD2 identical over 7 bases. J gave up 3 bases and V 3 bases, and 1 base lay outside the gene matches. Germline loops: CDR1 SGHTA, CDR2 FQGTGA. This CDR3 is 14 amino acids long. The CDR3 coding sequence is TGTGCCAGCAGCTTTGGGGGGGACACCGGGGAGCTGTTTTTT. Translated, it gives CASSFGGDTGELFF.

The chain couples TRBV6-1 to TRBJ2-7; no reliable D call. The ends were cut back, 2 bases at V and 5 bases at J, with 10 bases in the middle. The CDR3 spans 13 residues. The germline CDR1 and CDR2 sequences are MNHNS and SASEGT. The CDR3 protein is CASSEKGTNEQYF. The CDR3 bases are TGTGCCAGCAGTGAAAAGGGCACAAACGAGCAGTACTTC.

The sample holds a few counts of this clone. This chain links TRBV19 with TRBJ2-7; tentative D call: TRBD1 (6 bases). CDR1 is LNHDA, CDR2 SQIVND, per germline (reference sequence). V dropped 4 bases and J dropped 4 bases, with 14 bases sitting between them. The CDR3 totals 14 residues. CDR3 loop: CASSNQGSLYEQYF. CDR3 nucleotide sequence: TGTGCCAGTAGTAACCAGGGGAGCCTATACGAGCAGTACTTC.

V gene TRBV11-2 combines with J gene TRBJ2-3; either TRBD1 or TRBD2 may supply D (5 bases each). CDR3 length equals 12 residues. The V end lost 9 bases, the J end lost 4 bases, and 11 bases lay between the germline ends. CDR1 and CDR2 from the germline V gene are SGHAT and FQNNGV. CDR3 DNA sequence: TGTGCCAGTTCGGGACCGGCAGATACGCAGTATTTT. Its translation is CASSGPADTQYF.

The chain recombines TRBV5-6 with TRBJ2-3; no reliable D call. The CDR3 extends over 15 amino acids. V lost 0 bases to trimming and J lost 1 base, with 9 bases between them. The germline V gene encodes CDR1 SGHDT and CDR2 YYEEEE. CDR3 amino acids: CASSLDYRRTDTQYF. CDR3 bases: TGTGCCAGCAGCTTGGATTACCGTCGCACAGATACGCAGTATTTT. Complete variable domain (other parts from reference TRBV5-6 and TRBJ2-3): DAGVTQSPTHLIKTRGQQVTLRCSPKSGHDTVSWYQQALGQGPQFIFQYYEEEERQRGNFPDRFSGHQFPNYSSELNVNALLLGDSALYLCASSLDYRRTDTQYFGPGTRLTVL.

This clone was picked up a small number of times. This CDR3 is CASSIGGRNTEAFF. The CDR3 DNA is TGTGCCAGTAGTATCGGGGGTCGGAACACTGAAGCTTTCTTT. The chain is built from TRBV19 and TRBJ1-1, with D possibly TRBD1 on 5 matching bases. The CDR3 runs to 14 residues. Trimming removed 3 bases at V and 1 base at J, with 9 bases between. Germline CDR1 reads LNHDA; CDR2 reads SQIVND (reference sequence).

V usage is TRBV15 and J usage is TRBJ1-2; no reliable D call. CDR3 length equals 12 residues. Germline CDR1 reads LNHNV; CDR2 reads YYDKDF (reference sequence). V was pared by 5 bases and J by 6 bases, with 10 bases between. CDR3 sequence reads: CATSAERDGYTF. The CDR3 DNA reads as TGTGCCACCAGCGCCGAAAGGGATGGCTACACCTTC.

This sequence joins TRBV5-5 and TRBJ1-1; D is perhaps TRBD1 (5 bases). The CDR3 is 15 residues long. V gave up 4 bases and J gave up 6 bases, with 19 bases separating them. Germline CDR1 SGHKS, CDR2 YYEKEE (reference sequence). This chain's CDR3 is CASSQMGRRDSEAFF. DNA of the CDR3: TGTGCCAGCAGCCAAATGGGACGGAGGGACTCTGAAGCTTTCTTT.